The 21 T cell receptor beta chains reported below all come from one sample, sequenced in a study of long-term antiretroviral therapy in people with HIV. Investigators performed immunoSEQ version v3.0 at survey level. Assay: immunoSEQ multiplex PCR; the TCRdb copy retains only in-frame clones and omits some. The sample holds more than 15,000 clones; approximately 87% are singletons and the top ten take around 11%. Here the sequenced sample was unsorted PBMCs, taken 0.7 years before starting antiretroviral therapy. These receptors were taken from a man in his forties or fifties with HIV.

This clone was picked up a small number of times. The chain is built from TRBV2 and TRBJ1-2; TRBD1 aligns across 7 bases. Germline loops: CDR1 SNHLY, CDR2 FYNNEI. CDR3 length: 17 amino acids. With 4 bases clipped from V and 4 bases from J, the junction kept 15 bases outside the gene matches. CDR3 in amino acids: CASSGLIDREPRYGYTF. The CDR3, as DNA: TGTGCCAGCAGTGGCCTTATAGACAGGGAGCCCCGCTATGGCTACACCTTC.

The chain links TRBV6-6 to TRBJ1-1, with 9 positions matching TRBD1. V dropped 7 bases and J dropped 1; count of bases not matched to a gene: 4. The CDR3 is 14 amino acids. CDR1 and CDR2 (germline): MNHNY, SVGAGI (reference sequence). CDR3 bases: TGTGCCAGCAACACAGGGGGCGCGAACACTGAAGCTTTCTTT. Encoded protein: CASNTGGANTEAFF.

This rearrangement joins TRBV4-3 to TRBJ1-2, with TRBD1 as a possible D gene (5 bases). In germline, CDR1 is LGHNA, CDR2 YSLEER. The CDR3 has 15 residues. V lost 4 bases to trimming and J lost 4 bases, with 16 bases between them. This CDR3 is CASSPSTQESYGYTF. CDR3 in DNA: TGCGCCAGCAGCCCGTCCACACAGGAAAGCTATGGCTACACCTTC.

The rearrangement links TRBV18 to TRBJ2-5; D call uncertain. Germline V gives CDR1 KGHSH, CDR2 LQKENI. The CDR3 is 14 residues long. With 4 bases removed from V and 3 bases from J, the gap between germline ends came to 12 bases. The CDR3, as DNA: TGTGCCAGCTCACATGGGGTTGGGGAAGAGACCCAGTACTTC. As protein: CASSHGVGEETQYF.

The rearrangement links TRBV29-1 to TRBJ1-2, with 8 bases fitting TRBD1. This CDR3 has 17 residues. Germline-derived CDR1 and CDR2 are SQVTM and ANQGSEA. V lost 5 bases, J lost 0 bases, and 14 bases stayed unmatched. CDR3 in amino acids: CSVINRDRRRSNYGYTF. CDR3 nucleotides: TGCAGCGTTATCAACCGGGACAGGAGGAGGTCTAACTATGGCTACACCTTC.

J is TRBJ1-4 and V is TRBV9; 11 bases map to TRBD1. Germline trimming cut 7 bases from V and 4 bases from J; bases unmatched to any gene: 3. CDR3 length: 14 residues. Germline V gene data show CDR1 as SGDLS and CDR2 as YYNGEE. The CDR3 nucleotides are TGTGCCAGCGGACAGGGGGCAGATAATGAAAAACTGTTTTTT. Translation: CASGQGADNEKLFF.

The V call is TRBV4-1, the J call TRBJ2-5; tentatively, D is TRBD2 (7 bases). The V gene's germline CDR1 is MGHRA and CDR2 YSYEKL. Trimming removed 1 base at V and 4 bases at J, with 16 bases between. This CDR3 spans 16 amino acids. In DNA form, the CDR3 reads TGCGCCAGCAGCCAAGCTCAAGGCGGGGGCGGAGAGACCCAGTACTTC. Its translation is CASSQAQGGGGETQYF.

The chain carries TRBV5-5 and TRBJ1-5, with 11 bases fitting TRBD1. J was trimmed by 5 bases and V by 4 bases; bases with no gene match: 5. This CDR3 region has 15 residues. From germline, CDR1 is SGHKS and CDR2 YYEKEE (reference sequence). The CDR3 DNA sequence: TGTGCCAGCAGCCGGACAGGGGGCGCAGATCAGCCCCAGCATTTT. Protein product: CASSRTGGADQPQHF.

The V call is TRBV28, the J call TRBJ1-2; D unclear. Germline CDR1 is MDHEN and CDR2 is SYDVKM. The CDR3 loop spans 13 amino acids. Trimming took 5 bases from V and 2 from J, leaving 9 bases between them. DNA for the CDR3: TGTGCCAGCAGTCCGAATTCCAACTATGGCTACACCTTC. Encoded protein: CASSPNSNYGYTF.

V is TRBV29-1 and J is TRBJ2-3; 7 nucleotides match TRBD2. This CDR3 comprises 13 residues. V was clipped by 2 bases and J by 6 bases; unmatched bases: 5. CDR1 and CDR2 (germline): SQVTM, ANQGSEA. Written as DNA, the CDR3 is TGCAGCGTTGAATATGGGGGAGGGGATACGCAGTATTTT. It is translated as CSVEYGGGDTQYF.

This chain connects TRBV19 to TRBJ2-5; D is tentatively TRBD1 or TRBD2 (6 bases each). The CDR3 extends over 17 amino acids. V lost 5 bases, J lost 1 base, and 20 bases lay in between. Germline-derived CDR1 and CDR2 are LNHDA and SQIVND (reference sequence). This chain's CDR3 is CASSFSGGGGFQETQYF. Here the CDR3 DNA reads TGTGCCAGTAGTTTTTCCGGAGGAGGGGGTTTCCAAGAGACCCAGTACTTC.

The CDR3 protein is CASGRPPGQGYEQYF. CDR3 DNA: TGTGCCAGCGGGCGTCCACCGGGACAGGGTTACGAGCAGTACTTC. The chain joins TRBV6-5 to TRBJ2-7; 9 bases map to TRBD1. J gave up 4 bases and V 8 bases, and 12 bases lay outside the gene matches. CDR1 MNHEY and CDR2 SVGAGI come from the germline V gene. The CDR3 loop spans 15 amino acids.

The chain is built from TRBV5-1 and TRBJ2-7, with 8 bases aligning to TRBD2. The CDR3 extends over 15 amino acids. Germline-derived CDR1 and CDR2 are SGHRS and YFSETQ. Trimming took 1 base from V and 2 from J; bases not matched to a gene: 5. CDR3 DNA: TGCGCCAGCAGCTTGTGGACGGGGGGGCCCTACGAGCAGTACTTC. It specifies CASSLWTGGPYEQYF. The full variable domain, its missing parts supplied by reference TRBV5-1 and TRBJ2-7, is KAGVTQTPRYLIKTRGQQVTLSCSPISGHRSVSWYQQTPGQGLQFLFEYFSETQRNKGNFPGRFSGRQFSNSRSEMNVSTLELGDSALYLCASSLWTGGPYEQYFGPGTRLTVT.

CDR3 loop: CASSLEGYYYEQYF. As DNA, the CDR3 is TGTGCCAGCAGCTTAGAGGGTTATTACTACGAGCAGTACTTC. V and J are TRBV7-8 and TRBJ2-7; no clear D gene. Per the germline V gene, CDR1 is SGHVS and CDR2 is FQNEAQ. The CDR3 is 14 residues long. V lost 1 base to trimming and J lost 3 bases, with 10 bases between them.

The rearrangement links TRBV4-1 to TRBJ2-7; D is unclear. The V gene lost 1 base and the J gene lost 4 bases, with 14 bases spanning the gap. The CDR3 has 15 amino acids. Germline CDR1 reads MGHRA; CDR2 reads YSYEKL. The CDR3 here is CASSQAPVISYEQYF. CDR3 DNA sequence: TGCGCCAGCAGCCAAGCCCCAGTCATTTCGTACGAGCAGTACTTC.

This clone was observed once. V usage is TRBV4-3 and J usage is TRBJ2-1; D is perhaps TRBD2 (5 bases). Germline-derived CDR1 and CDR2 are LGHNA and YSLEER. This CDR3 has 16 residues. The V and J ends lost 4 bases and 4 bases respectively, with 17 bases between them. CDR3 coding DNA: TGCGCCAGCAGCCCTATCAGCGGCCGTGCATACAATGAGCAGTTCTTC. Its translation: CASSPISGRAYNEQFF.

The J gene is TRBJ2-3, the V gene TRBV5-1; D not certain. Trimming pared 0 bases from V and 5 bases from J, leaving 13 bases between. In germline, CDR1 is SGHRS, CDR2 YFSETQ. The CDR3 has 15 amino acids. Written as DNA, the CDR3 is TGCGCCAGCAGCTTGGGTCTGACGAACAGAGATACGCAGTATTTT. Encoded protein: CASSLGLTNRDTQYF.

The rearrangement uses TRBV7-2 and TRBJ1-4, with D perhaps TRBD1 (6 bases). Germline CDR1 and CDR2: SGHTA and FQGNSA. Trimming removed 5 bases at V and 4 bases at J, with 14 bases between. The CDR3 totals 15 residues. CDR3 sequence: CASSARQALNEKLFF. CDR3 coding DNA: TGTGCCAGCAGCGCGCGACAGGCCCTTAATGAAAAACTGTTTTTT.

This rearrangement joins TRBV29-1 to TRBJ2-3; 10 bases are a match to TRBD2. The germline gives CDR1 SQVTM, CDR2 ANQGSEA. Germline trimming cut 5 bases from V and 2 bases from J; bases unmatched to any gene: 13. The CDR3 extends over 17 amino acids. CDR3 nucleotides: TGCAGCGTTTCATCTTCTCGGCTAGCGGGAGACACAGATACGCAGTATTTT. Its protein product is CSVSSSRLAGDTDTQYF.

V and J are TRBV15 and TRBJ2-2; D uncertain. Germline V gives CDR1 LNHNV, CDR2 YYDKDF (reference sequence). The CDR3 consists of 16 residues. V shed 1 base and J shed 1 base, with 10 bases lying between them. The CDR3 bases are TGTGCCACCAGCAGAGCTAACAGACTGAACACCGGGGAGCTGTTTTTT. Amino acids: CATSRANRLNTGELFF.

V gene TRBV5-1 combines with J gene TRBJ2-5; possibly TRBD2 for D (5 bases). Trimming left V 4 bases short and J 1 base short, with 11 bases between. The CDR3 runs 14 residues. Germline CDR1 and CDR2: SGHRS and YFSETQ. The CDR3 coding sequence is TGCGCCAGCAGCCCAAGGACTGCCCAAGAGACCCAGTACTTC. Amino acids: CASSPRTAQETQYF.